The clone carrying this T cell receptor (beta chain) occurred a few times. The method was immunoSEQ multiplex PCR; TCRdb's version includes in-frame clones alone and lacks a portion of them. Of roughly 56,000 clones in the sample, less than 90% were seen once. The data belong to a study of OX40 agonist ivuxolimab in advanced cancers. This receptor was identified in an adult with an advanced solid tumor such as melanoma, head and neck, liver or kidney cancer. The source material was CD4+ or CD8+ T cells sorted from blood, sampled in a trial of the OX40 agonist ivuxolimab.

CDR3 sequence reads: CASSLIPGQGRTFF. The CDR3 coding sequence is TGTGCCAGCAGCCTAATTCCGGGACAGGGTCGGACTTTCTTT. The chain joins TRBV9 to TRBJ1-1; 9 nucleotides agree with TRBD1. The V and J ends lost 4 bases and 12 bases, in that order; junction bases with no gene match: 13. CDR1 and CDR2 (germline): SGDLS, YYNGEE. This CDR3 is built from 14 residues.